This T cell receptor beta chain was identified during a study of cytomegalovirus exposure and HLA in healthy donors. Study-level background: There were more than 350 genotyped donors. Of these, roughly 82% fell in the genetic ancestry cluster associated with self-reported Caucasian donors. General study results and limits: Most of the TCR beta V segments (in an earlier analysis) were productive either about 87% or about 30% of the time.

With respect to this clone: Its antigen is unknown.

PCR involved 60 Vbeta and 13 Jbeta primers. Clones were sequenced by immunoSEQ multiplex PCR, and TCRdb holds only the in-frame ones, with some missing. The sample includes roughly 49,000 clones, roughly four fifths of them seen just once. Trimming took 4 bases from V and 5 from J, leaving 12 bases between them. Germline V gives CDR1 SEHNR, CDR2 FQNEAQ (reference sequence). CDR3 length equals 13 residues. The chain links TRBV7-9 to TRBJ2-7; D call uncertain. What was sequenced was PBMCs. This TCR was recovered from a woman aged 40 to 49 in good health and CMV-seropositive. CDR3 coding DNA: TGTGCCAGCAGCTCGAGATACGCCGACGAGCAGTACTTC. This codes for CASSSRYADEQYF.